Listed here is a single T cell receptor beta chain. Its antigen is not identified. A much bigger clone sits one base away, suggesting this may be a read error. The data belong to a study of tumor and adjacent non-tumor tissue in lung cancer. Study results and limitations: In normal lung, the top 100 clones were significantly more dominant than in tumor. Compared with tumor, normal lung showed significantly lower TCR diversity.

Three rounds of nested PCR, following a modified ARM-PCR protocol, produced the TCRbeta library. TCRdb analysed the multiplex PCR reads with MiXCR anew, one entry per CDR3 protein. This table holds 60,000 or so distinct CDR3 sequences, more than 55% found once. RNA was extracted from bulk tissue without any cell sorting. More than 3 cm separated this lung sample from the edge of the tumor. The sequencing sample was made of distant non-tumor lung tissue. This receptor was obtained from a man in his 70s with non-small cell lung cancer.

This CDR3 reads CSARGLGQGITGELFF. The CDR3 DNA reads as TGCAGTGCTAGGGGCCTCGGACAGGGGATCACCGGGGAGCTGTTTTTT. The rearrangement joins TRBV20-1 to TRBJ2-2, with TRBD1 identical over 9 bases. V lost 3 bases, J lost 4 bases, and 9 bases stayed unmatched. The CDR3 has 16 residues. Germline CDR1 and CDR2: DFQATT and SNEGSKA (reference sequence).